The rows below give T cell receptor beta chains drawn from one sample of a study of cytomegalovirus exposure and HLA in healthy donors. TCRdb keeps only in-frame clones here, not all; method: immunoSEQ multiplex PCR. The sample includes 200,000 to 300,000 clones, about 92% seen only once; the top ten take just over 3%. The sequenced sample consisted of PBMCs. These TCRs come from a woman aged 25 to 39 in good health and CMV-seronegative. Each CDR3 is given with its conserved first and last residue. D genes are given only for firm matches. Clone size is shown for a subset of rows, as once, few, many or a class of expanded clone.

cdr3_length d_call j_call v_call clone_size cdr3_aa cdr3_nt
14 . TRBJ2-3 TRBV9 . CASSVISFTDTQYF TGTGCCAGCAGCGTAATTAGCTTCACAGATACGCAGTATTTT
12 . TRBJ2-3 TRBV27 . CASSPSRDTQYF TGTGCCAGCAGTCCGTCTCGGGATACGCAGTATTTT
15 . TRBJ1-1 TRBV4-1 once CASSQSLSWNTEAFF TGCGCCAGCAGCCAATCTCTAAGCTGGAACACTGAAGCTTTCTTT
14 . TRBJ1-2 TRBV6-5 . CASSYFTGWDGYTF TGTGCCAGCAGTTACTTCACAGGGTGGGATGGCTACACCTTC
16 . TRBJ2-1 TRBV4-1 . CASSQVGVDRYNEQFF TGCGCCAGCAGCCAAGTGGGCGTGGACAGATACAATGAGCAGTTCTTC
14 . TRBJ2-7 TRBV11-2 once CASSQMGIPSEQYF TGTGCCAGCAGCCAGATGGGGATCCCAAGCGAGCAGTACTTC
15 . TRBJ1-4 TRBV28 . CASRYPGPRSEKLFF TGTGCCAGCAGATATCCGGGTCCAAGAAGTGAAAAACTGTTTTTT
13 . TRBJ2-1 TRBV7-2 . CASSFGGAAEQFF TGTGCCAGCAGCTTTGGGGGAGCGGCTGAGCAGTTCTTC
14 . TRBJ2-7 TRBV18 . CASSPFAQGDEQYF TGTGCCAGCTCACCATTCGCTCAAGGAGACGAGCAGTACTTC
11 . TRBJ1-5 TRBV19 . CASSGPSPQHF TGTGCCAGTAGTGGACCGAGCCCCCAGCATTTT
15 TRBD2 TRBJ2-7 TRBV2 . CASSYGTSGTYEQYF TGTGCCAGCAGTTACGGGACTAGCGGAACCTACGAGCAGTACTTC
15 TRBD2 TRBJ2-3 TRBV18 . CASSPSGRTTDTQYF TGTGCCAGCTCACCTAGCGGGAGAACCACAGATACGCAGTATTTT
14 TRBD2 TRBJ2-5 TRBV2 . CASAGLADGETQYF TGTGCCAGCGCGGGACTAGCGGACGGAGAGACCCAGTACTTC
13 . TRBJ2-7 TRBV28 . CASSLDLTYEQYF TGTGCCAGCAGCCTGGACCTGACCTACGAGCAGTACTTC
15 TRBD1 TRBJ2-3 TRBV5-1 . CASSPRDRGADTQYF TGCGCCAGCAGCCCCCGGGACAGGGGCGCAGATACGCAGTATTTT
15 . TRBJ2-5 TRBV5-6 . CASSKEVPFSETQYF TGTGCCAGCAGCAAGGAGGTCCCGTTTTCTGAGACCCAGTACTTC
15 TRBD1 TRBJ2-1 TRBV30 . CAWSEDRGLFNEQFF TGTGCCTGGAGTGAGGACAGGGGGCTTTTCAATGAGCAGTTCTTC
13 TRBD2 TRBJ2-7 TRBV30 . CAWSVLAGGEAYF TGTGCCTGGAGTGTACTAGCGGGAGGTGAGGCGTACTTC
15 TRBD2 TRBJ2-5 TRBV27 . CASSQALAGRETQYF TGTGCCAGCAGTCAAGCACTAGCGGGAAGAGAGACCCAGTACTTC
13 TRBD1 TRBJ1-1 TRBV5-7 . CASREQGDTEAFF TGTGCCAGCAGGGAACAGGGGGACACTGAAGCTTTCTTT
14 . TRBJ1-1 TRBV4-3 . CASSPDSRNTEAFF TGCGCCAGCAGCCCTGACTCCCGGAACACTGAAGCTTTCTTT
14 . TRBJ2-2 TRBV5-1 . CASSFAANTGELFF TGCGCCAGCAGCTTTGCGGCGAACACCGGGGAGCTGTTTTTT
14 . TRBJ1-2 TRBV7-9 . CASSKPGANYGYTF TGTGCCAGCAGCAAACCGGGCGCTAACTATGGCTACACCTTC
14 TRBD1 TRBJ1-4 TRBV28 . CASSFTGGSEKLFF TGTGCCAGCAGTTTCACAGGGGGGAGCGAAAAACTGTTTTTT
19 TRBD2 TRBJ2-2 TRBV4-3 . CASSPHRLAGEWETGELFF TGCGCCAGCAGCCCACACCGGCTAGCGGGAGAGTGGGAGACCGGGGAGCTGTTTTTT
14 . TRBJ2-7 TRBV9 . CASSVGESGYEQYF TGTGCCAGCAGCGTCGGGGAGTCGGGGTACGAGCAGTACTTC
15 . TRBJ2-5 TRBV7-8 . CASSRGATKQETQYF TGTGCCAGCAGCCGCGGGGCTACCAAACAAGAGACCCAGTACTTC
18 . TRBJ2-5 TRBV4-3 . CASSQDWGLGRTQETQYF TGCGCCAGCAGCCAAGATTGGGGCCTCGGACGAACACAAGAGACCCAGTACTTC
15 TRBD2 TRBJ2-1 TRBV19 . CASSPGLAAYNEQFF TGTGCCAGTTCCCCGGGACTAGCGGCCTACAATGAGCAGTTCTTC
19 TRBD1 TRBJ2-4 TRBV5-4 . CASSPATTTGAVPTGIQYF TGTGCCAGCAGCCCTGCTACCACCACAGGGGCCGTACCAACGGGCATTCAGTACTTC
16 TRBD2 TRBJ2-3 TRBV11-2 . CASSLVPGLGINTQYF TGTGCCAGCAGCTTAGTACCGGGACTAGGTATAAATACGCAGTATTTT
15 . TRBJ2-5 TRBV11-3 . CASSKGGFSQETQYF TGTGCCAGCAGCAAAGGAGGGTTTTCCCAAGAGACCCAGTACTTC
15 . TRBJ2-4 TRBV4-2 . CASSQDPREGNIQYF TGTGCCAGCAGCCAAGATCCCCGGGAAGGGAACATTCAGTACTTC
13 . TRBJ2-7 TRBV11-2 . CASSLGRSYEQYF TGTGCCAGCAGCTTAGGACGCAGCTACGAGCAGTACTTC
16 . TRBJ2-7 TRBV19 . CASSMIGRTGNYEQYF TGTGCCAGTAGTATGATCGGTCGGACTGGGAACTACGAGCAGTACTTC
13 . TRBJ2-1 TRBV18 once CASSPDTYNEQFF TGTGCCAGCTCACCGGATACCTACAATGAGCAGTTCTTC
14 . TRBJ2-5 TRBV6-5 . CASSYSVGEETQYF TGTGCCAGCAGTTACTCGGTAGGAGAAGAGACCCAGTACTTC
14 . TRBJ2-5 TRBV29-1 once CSVEPDPSRETQYF TGCAGCGTTGAACCGGATCCGTCCCGAGAGACCCAGTACTTC
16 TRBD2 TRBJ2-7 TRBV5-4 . CASSFFGTSGTYEQYF TGTGCCAGCAGCTTTTTTGGGACTAGCGGGACCTACGAGCAGTACTTC
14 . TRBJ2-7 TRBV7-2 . CASSLGGPGSEQYF TGTGCCAGCAGCTTAGGAGGTCCGGGGTCCGAGCAGTACTTC
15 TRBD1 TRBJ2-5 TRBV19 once CASSIQLTGEETQYF TGTGCCAGTAGTATTCAGTTGACAGGGGAAGAGACCCAGTACTTC
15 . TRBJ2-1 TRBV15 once CATSRAPDVYNEQFF TGTGCCACCAGCAGAGCTCCTGACGTCTACAATGAGCAGTTCTTC
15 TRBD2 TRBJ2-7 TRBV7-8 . CASSLGLAPAYEQYF TGTGCCAGCAGCTTGGGACTAGCGCCCGCCTACGAGCAGTACTTC
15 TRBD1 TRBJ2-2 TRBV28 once CASRRGGTGGDLLFF TGTGCCAGCAGACGGGGCGGGACAGGGGGCGACTTGCTGTTTTTT
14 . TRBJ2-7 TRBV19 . CASSMTGLSYEQYF TGTGCCAGTAGTATGACAGGACTTTCCTACGAGCAGTACTTC
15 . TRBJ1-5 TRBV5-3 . CARSLAGNSNQPQHF TGTGCCAGAAGCTTGGCAGGGAATAGCAATCAGCCCCAGCATTTT
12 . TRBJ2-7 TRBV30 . CAWSIRFYEQYF TGTGCCTGGAGTATCCGGTTCTACGAGCAGTACTTC
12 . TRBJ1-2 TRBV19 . CASSRPYYGYTF TGTGCCAGTAGTCGGCCGTACTATGGCTACACCTTC
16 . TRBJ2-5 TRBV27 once CASSPWTRRGQETQYF TGTGCCAGCAGTCCCTGGACACGCCGGGGTCAAGAGACCCAGTACTTC
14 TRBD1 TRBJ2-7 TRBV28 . CASSTGTGILEQYF TGTGCCAGCAGTACCGGGACAGGGATCCTCGAGCAGTACTTC
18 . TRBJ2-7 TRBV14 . CASSQARPDPAPYYEQYF TGTGCCAGCAGCCAAGCCCGCCCCGACCCAGCACCCTATTACGAGCAGTACTTC
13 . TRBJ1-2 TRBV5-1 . CASSLESGNGYTF TGCGCCAGCAGCTTGGAGTCAGGGAATGGCTACACCTTC
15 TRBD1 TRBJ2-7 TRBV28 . CASSPRTGAVHEQYF TGTGCCAGCAGTCCGCGGACAGGGGCTGTTCACGAGCAGTACTTC
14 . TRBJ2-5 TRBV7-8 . CASSLYGPRETQYF TGTGCCAGCAGCTTATATGGCCCCCGAGAGACCCAGTACTTC
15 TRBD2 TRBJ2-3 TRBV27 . CASRRGLAGADTQYF TGTGCCAGCAGACGCGGACTAGCGGGAGCGGATACGCAGTATTTT
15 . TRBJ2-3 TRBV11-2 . CASSLGVGGTDTQYF TGTGCCAGCAGCTTAGGGGTGGGAGGCACAGATACGCAGTATTTT
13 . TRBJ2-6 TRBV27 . CASTYSGANVLTF TGTGCCAGCACCTACTCTGGGGCCAACGTCCTGACTTTC
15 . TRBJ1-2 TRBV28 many CASSSLRTGNYGYTF TGTGCCAGCAGTTCCCTAAGAACAGGCAACTATGGCTACACCTTC
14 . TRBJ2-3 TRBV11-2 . CASSFPSSGDTQYF TGTGCCAGCAGCTTCCCATCCTCCGGTGATACGCAGTATTTT
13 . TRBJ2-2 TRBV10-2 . CASSNPNTGELFF TGCGCCAGCAGTAATCCGAACACCGGGGAGCTGTTTTTT